This is a list of T cell receptor beta chains from one sample in a study of post-analysis software for immune sequencing data. MiXCR was run by TCRdb on the PCR reads, yielding one entry per CDR3 protein. The table shows fewer than 900,000 distinct CDR3 sequences, with under 60% occurring only once. Sequences were obtained from blood. The receptor source for this set is a girl under 18 with multiple sclerosis. Both conserved end residues are part of each CDR3. Fields, in order: J gene, V gene, CDR3 protein.

TRBJ2-5,TRBV29-1,CSVGSPETQYF
-,TRBV3-1,CASSQDPPGSGASYEQYF
TRBJ2-1,TRBV27,CASSRGHEHNEQFF
TRBJ2-7,TRBV28,CASSLGGAGYEQYF
TRBJ1-4,TRBV20-1,CSADLGGRGEKLFF
TRBJ2-7,TRBV28,CASTPLDRDSYEQYF
TRBJ2-3,TRBV20-1,CSARGGLAGVTQYF
TRBJ2-6,TRBV29-1,CSVELQGAVGANVLTF
TRBJ2-5,TRBV2,CASSAIRAGGSQETQYF
TRBJ1-2,TRBV2,CASSAGPLGYTF
TRBJ2-4,TRBV12-3/TRBV12-4,CASSFRYNYKQYF
TRBJ1-1,TRBV12-3/TRBV12-4,CASSIPSIGPEAFF
-,TRBV9,CASSVAGAGYEQYF
TRBJ2-1,TRBV9,CASSVSLAGGNEQFF
TRBJ2-1,TRBV10-3,CAISESPNEQFF
TRBJ2-1,TRBV5-1,CASSHKLGEISYNEQFF
TRBJ1-4,TRBV6-2/TRBV6-3,CASSYGTGSEKLFF
TRBJ2-7,TRBV2,CASSDAGQGTYEQYF
-,TRBV11-3,CASQAGVGEQYF
TRBJ1-2,TRBV20-1,CSARGTGNGYTF
TRBJ2-1,TRBV28,CASSLYSLKDEQFF
TRBJ1-2,TRBV29-1,CSVTAVGSYGYTF
TRBJ2-1,TRBV7-9,CASSHPVTPTYNEQFF
TRBJ1-5,TRBV28,CAAKTDRGQYSNQPQHF
TRBJ2-7,TRBV29-1,CSARGDTYEQYF
TRBJ2-3,TRBV14,CASSQEGRQDTQYF
TRBJ2-7,TRBV7-2,CASSLAPAGVGYEQYF
TRBJ2-3,TRBV7-9,CASKVDPLDTQYF
TRBJ2-5,TRBV29-1,CSVHWGETQYF
TRBJ2-3,TRBV20-1,CSARGYTDTQYF
TRBJ2-4,TRBV12-3/TRBV12-4,CASSRDPERNIQYF
TRBJ2-7,TRBV7-8,CASSLVVRGGEQYF
TRBJ2-3,TRBV5-1,CASRPEWRLADTQYF
TRBJ2-5,TRBV3-1,CANSLREINRETQYF
TRBJ1-2,TRBV30,CAWLRDRHSGYGYTF
TRBJ1-4,TRBV27,CASSFRTGEEKLFF
TRBJ2-3,TRBV6-2/TRBV6-3,CASSRTGIFSTDTQYF
TRBJ2-5,TRBV25-1,CASSEYGGRRETQYF
TRBJ1-2,TRBV2,CASRLPGQGEGYTF
TRBJ1-4,TRBV10-3,CAISQGEKLFF
TRBJ2-3,TRBV7-2,CASSRTGGANTQYF
TRBJ2-7,TRBV10-3,CAISELSGRGEQYF
TRBJ2-7,TRBV25-1,CASSEAHLGTSGRFYEQYF
-,TRBV5-1,CASRWGVAGPDEQYF
TRBJ2-1,TRBV7-9,CASLSGQSGSSYNEQFF
TRBJ1-2,TRBV29-1,CSVYPGDANYGYTF
TRBJ2-1,TRBV12-3/TRBV12-4,CASSSDNNEQFF
TRBJ1-1,TRBV15,CATSREGVRGAEAFF
TRBJ1-1,TRBV7-2,CASSLEGTGTEAFF
TRBJ2-3,TRBV6-5,CASSYGIPITDTQYF
TRBJ2-1,TRBV6-6,CAGRSPEGGNEQFF
TRBJ2-7,TRBV27,CASRPLGRANEQYF
TRBJ1-4,TRBV9,CASSPTGTPLTSGTNEKLFF
TRBJ2-7,TRBV7-2,CASSLGGTSYEQYF
TRBJ2-5,TRBV7-8,CASSPRFRGETQYF